A single sample is the source of the 22 T cell receptor beta chains below, sequenced in a study of blood T cell repertoires in COVID-19. Profiling relied on immunoSEQ multiplex PCR, and the TCRdb table lists in-frame clones only, not all of them. The sample includes 120,000 or so clones, over 75% seen only once; the top ten take roughly a quarter. Sequencing was performed on peripheral blood. The receptors here all came from a woman older than 75 with acute or convalescent COVID-19.

V and J are TRBV6-4 and TRBJ2-1; D is possibly TRBD1 (6 bases). CDR3 length: 15 residues. Trimming cost V 4 bases and J 5 bases, with 15 bases left between them. Germline CDR1 MRHNA, CDR2 SNTAGT. As DNA, the CDR3 is TGTGCCAGCAGTGCCGGGACACTGCTTCACAATGAGCAGTTCTTC. Translating it yields CASSAGTLLHNEQFF.

This chain joins TRBV4-2 and TRBJ2-7; possibly TRBD1 for D (5 bases). With 0 bases removed from V and 3 bases from J, the gap between germline ends came to 18 bases. CDR1 is LGHNA and CDR2 is YNFKEQ in the germline V gene. This CDR3 contains 17 residues. The CDR3 DNA reads as TGTGCCAGCAGCCAAGAAGGCCGTCCCCAGGGCTACTACGAGCAGTACTTC. It specifies CASSQEGRPQGYYEQYF.

This clone occurred once. The V gene is TRBV3-1 (or the pseudogene TRBV3-2), the J gene TRBJ1-5; no firm D call. Trimming took off 1 base at V and 13 bases at J, with 11 bases between the two ends. Germline CDR1 LGHDT, CDR2 YNNKEL (reference sequence). CDR3 length: 12 residues. The CDR3 bases are TGTGCCAGCAGCCAAGGGCCCGGGTTTCAGCATTTT. It encodes CASSQGPGFQHF.

This chain joins TRBV7-2 and TRBJ2-1; D uncertain. The CDR3 is 13 residues long. In germline, CDR1 is SGHTA, CDR2 FQGNSA. The V end was cut by 2 bases, the J end by 7 bases, with 9 bases between. CDR3 DNA sequence: TGTGCCAGCAGCTTACCACAGCAGAATGAGCAGTTCTTC. Translating gives CASSLPQQNEQFF.

The rearrangement links TRBV6-6 to TRBJ1-1; maybe TRBD1 (5 bases). The CDR3 length is 11 residues. V was shortened by 6 bases and J by 7 bases, with 9 bases between the two germline ends. Germline assignment: CDR1 MNHNY and CDR2 SVGAGI (reference sequence). Here the CDR3 reads CASRYQGEAFF. The DNA of the CDR3 is TGTGCCAGCAGGTACCAGGGTGAAGCTTTCTTT.

The chain carries TRBV6-5 and TRBJ1-3, with 7 bases that match TRBD1. Trimming removed 6 bases from V and 0 bases from J; junction bases left unmatched: 5. The CDR3 runs 15 residues. The germline V gene encodes CDR1 MNHEY and CDR2 SVGAGI. Written as DNA, the CDR3 is TGTGCCAGCAGCGCACAGGGGAGCTCTGGAAACACCATATATTTT. This sequence encodes CASSAQGSSGNTIYF.

V is TRBV10-3 and J is TRBJ1-3; 10 bases align to TRBD1. From germline, CDR1 is ENHRY and CDR2 SYGVKD. V lost 3 bases and J lost 4; bases outside the gene matches: 6. The CDR3 is 16 amino acids. The CDR3 sequence is CAISDSGTGVGNTIYF. The DNA for the CDR3 is TGTGCCATCAGTGATTCGGGGACAGGGGTCGGAAACACCATATATTTT.

This chain links TRBV19 with TRBJ1-5, with D uncertain. The CDR3 runs to 14 residues. The V and J ends lost 7 bases and 0 bases respectively, with 10 bases between them. Germline assignment: CDR1 LNHDA and CDR2 SQIVND (reference sequence). CDR3 protein: CASKAQASNQPQHF. The CDR3 coding sequence is TGTGCCAGTAAGGCGCAGGCTAGCAATCAGCCCCAGCATTTT.

V gene TRBV27 combines with J gene TRBJ2-2; TRBD1 agrees at 7 bases. With 3 bases clipped from V and 5 bases from J, the junction kept 15 bases outside the gene matches. The CDR3 has 18 amino acids. Germline V CDR1 and CDR2: MNHEY, SMNVEV (reference sequence). CDR3: CASSFRTGDLRSTGELFF. CDR3 coding DNA: TGTGCCAGCAGTTTCCGAACAGGGGATTTGAGGAGTACCGGGGAGCTGTTTTTT.

This clone was observed a handful of times. V gene TRBV6-2 or TRBV6-3 combines with J gene TRBJ1-5, with D possibly TRBD1 on 5 matching bases. Germline CDR1 and CDR2: MNHEY and SVGEGT. The length of the CDR3 is 15 residues. The V end was cut by 3 bases, the J end by 4 bases, with 13 bases between. CDR3 residues: CASSYGAGVNQPQHF. The DNA for the CDR3 is TGTGCCAGCAGTTATGGGGCCGGAGTTAATCAGCCCCAGCATTTT.

The rearrangement uses TRBV5-4 and TRBJ1-1, with D uncertain. The CDR3 spans 15 residues. The germline V gene has CDR1 SGHNT and CDR2 YYREEE (reference sequence). V was shortened by 1 base and J by 0 bases, with 10 bases between the two germline ends. This CDR3 is CASSLNADMNTEAFF. The CDR3 DNA is TGTGCCAGCAGCTTGAATGCAGACATGAACACTGAAGCTTTCTTT. The full variable domain, in which reference TRBV5-4 and TRBJ1-1 provide the parts outside the CDR3, is ETGVTQSPTHLIKTRGQQVTLRCSSQSGHNTVSWYQQALGQGPQFIFQYYREEENGRGNFPPRFSGLQFPNYSSELNVNALELDDSALYLCASSLNADMNTEAFFGQGTRLTVV.

The chain joins TRBV7-2 to TRBJ1-5, with TRBD1 matching 9 bases. The CDR3 runs 15 residues. With V trimmed by 4 bases and J by 9 bases, 10 bases remained unmatched. The germline gives CDR1 SGHTA, CDR2 FQGNSA. The CDR3: CASSSLGQGDRPQHF. Written as DNA, the CDR3 is TGTGCCAGCAGCTCGCTGGGACAGGGTGACCGGCCCCAGCATTTT.

The chain links TRBV28 to TRBJ1-3; D not certain. Trimming pared 2 bases from V and 2 bases from J, leaving 13 bases between. The length of the CDR3 is 16 residues. The V gene's germline CDR1 is MDHEN and CDR2 SYDVKM. The CDR3 nucleotides are TGTGCCAGCAGTTTACCCCCCTATAGAGCTGGAAACACCATATATTTT. Protein: CASSLPPYRAGNTIYF.

The chain carries TRBV9 and TRBJ1-6; D may be TRBD1 (6 bases). With 3 bases removed from V and 8 bases from J, the gap between germline ends came to 18 bases. The CDR3 has 16 amino acids. Germline lookup yields CDR1 SGDLS and CDR2 YYNGEE. CDR3 sequence (DNA): TGTGCCAGCAGCGAGAGCCCCGGGACACACCATTCACCCCTCCACTTT. It specifies CASSESPGTHHSPLHF.

The chain combines TRBV7-2 with TRBJ2-4; D is perhaps TRBD1 (5 bases). Germline CDR1 reads SGHTA; CDR2 reads FQGNSA. This CDR3 has 14 residues. V lost 3 bases to trimming and J lost 6 bases, with 12 bases between them. CDR3 in DNA: TGTGCCAGCAGCTTGGATGTGGGGCTAAACATTCAGTACTTC. Amino acids: CASSLDVGLNIQYF.

The chain couples TRBV19 to TRBJ1-2, with 7 bases identical to TRBD1. CDR1 is LNHDA and CDR2 is SQIVND in the germline V gene (reference sequence). V shed 7 bases and J 4 bases; nucleotides not matched to a gene: 6. The CDR3 is 13 amino acids. The CDR3 region has the DNA TGTGCCAGTAATTACGGGACAGTCTATGGCTACACCTTC. Residues: CASNYGTVYGYTF. The variable domain in full, completed from reference TRBV19 and TRBJ1-2, reads DGGITQSPKYLFRKEGQNVTLSCEQNLNHDAMYWYRQDPGQGLRLIYYSQIVNDFQKGDIAEGYSVSREKKESFPLTVTSAQKNPTAFYLCASNYGTVYGYTFGSGTRLTVV.

The rearrangement uses TRBV19 and TRBJ1-2, with TRBD1 identical over 9 bases. CDR3 length: 13 residues. Germline V gene lookup returns CDR1 LNHDA and CDR2 SQIVND (reference sequence). V was pared by 10 bases and J by 4 bases, with 7 bases of the junction left unmatched. For the CDR3, the DNA is TGTGCCACTCTATCGGACAGGGGCTATGGCTACACCTTC. Its protein is CATLSDRGYGYTF.

The gene calls are TRBV6-5 and TRBJ2-2, with TRBD1 identical over 7 bases. The germline V gene has CDR1 MNHEY and CDR2 SVGAGI. Trimming at V came to 6 bases and at J to 8 bases, leaving 9 bases not matched to a gene. This CDR3 comprises 14 residues. This CDR3 reads CASRETGWTGELFF. The CDR3 nucleotides are TGTGCCAGCAGGGAGACAGGGTGGACTGGGGAGCTGTTTTTT.

CDR3 loop: CASSQGATEAFF. The CDR3, as DNA: TGTGCCAGTTCCCAGGGGGCCACTGAAGCTTTCTTT. The chain uses TRBV6-5 and TRBJ1-1; 8 positions match TRBD1. Trimming cost V 9 bases and J 4 bases; bases outside gene matches: 4. The CDR3 is 12 residues long. Germline loops: CDR1 MNHEY, CDR2 SVGAGI.

The chain carries TRBV28 and TRBJ1-2, with D perhaps TRBD1 (5 bases). With 2 bases removed from V and 4 bases from J, the gap between germline ends came to 11 bases. Germline V gene data show CDR1 as MDHEN and CDR2 as SYDVKM. CDR3 length: 14 residues. This CDR3 is CASSLGIRVYGYTF. DNA of the CDR3: TGTGCCAGCAGTTTAGGCATCAGGGTCTATGGCTACACCTTC.

The J gene is TRBJ1-1, the V gene TRBV27, with no clear D. Looked up from germline, CDR1 is MNHEY and CDR2 is SMNVEV (reference sequence). V gave up 1 base and J gave up 3 bases, with 6 bases separating them. This CDR3 is 13 amino acids long. CDR3 amino acids: CASSLYFDTEAFF. The CDR3 region has the DNA TGTGCCAGCAGTTTATATTTCGACACTGAAGCTTTCTTT.

V gene TRBV5-8 combines with J gene TRBJ1-2, with TRBD1 matching 9 bases. This CDR3 has 14 amino acids. With V trimmed by 4 bases and J by 9 bases, 10 bases remained unmatched. Germline V gene data show CDR1 as SGHTS and CDR2 as YDEGEE. Here the CDR3 reads CASSGGTGRMSYTF. The CDR3 nucleotides read TGTGCCAGCAGCGGGGGGACAGGGAGGATGAGCTACACCTTC. The full variable domain, with the rest looked up from reference TRBV5-8 and TRBJ1-2, is EAGVTQSPTHLIKTRGQQATLRCSPISGHTSVYWYQQALGLGLQFLLWYDEGEERNRGNFPPRFSGRQFPNYSSELNVNALELEDSALYLCASSGGTGRMSYTFGSGTRLTVV.